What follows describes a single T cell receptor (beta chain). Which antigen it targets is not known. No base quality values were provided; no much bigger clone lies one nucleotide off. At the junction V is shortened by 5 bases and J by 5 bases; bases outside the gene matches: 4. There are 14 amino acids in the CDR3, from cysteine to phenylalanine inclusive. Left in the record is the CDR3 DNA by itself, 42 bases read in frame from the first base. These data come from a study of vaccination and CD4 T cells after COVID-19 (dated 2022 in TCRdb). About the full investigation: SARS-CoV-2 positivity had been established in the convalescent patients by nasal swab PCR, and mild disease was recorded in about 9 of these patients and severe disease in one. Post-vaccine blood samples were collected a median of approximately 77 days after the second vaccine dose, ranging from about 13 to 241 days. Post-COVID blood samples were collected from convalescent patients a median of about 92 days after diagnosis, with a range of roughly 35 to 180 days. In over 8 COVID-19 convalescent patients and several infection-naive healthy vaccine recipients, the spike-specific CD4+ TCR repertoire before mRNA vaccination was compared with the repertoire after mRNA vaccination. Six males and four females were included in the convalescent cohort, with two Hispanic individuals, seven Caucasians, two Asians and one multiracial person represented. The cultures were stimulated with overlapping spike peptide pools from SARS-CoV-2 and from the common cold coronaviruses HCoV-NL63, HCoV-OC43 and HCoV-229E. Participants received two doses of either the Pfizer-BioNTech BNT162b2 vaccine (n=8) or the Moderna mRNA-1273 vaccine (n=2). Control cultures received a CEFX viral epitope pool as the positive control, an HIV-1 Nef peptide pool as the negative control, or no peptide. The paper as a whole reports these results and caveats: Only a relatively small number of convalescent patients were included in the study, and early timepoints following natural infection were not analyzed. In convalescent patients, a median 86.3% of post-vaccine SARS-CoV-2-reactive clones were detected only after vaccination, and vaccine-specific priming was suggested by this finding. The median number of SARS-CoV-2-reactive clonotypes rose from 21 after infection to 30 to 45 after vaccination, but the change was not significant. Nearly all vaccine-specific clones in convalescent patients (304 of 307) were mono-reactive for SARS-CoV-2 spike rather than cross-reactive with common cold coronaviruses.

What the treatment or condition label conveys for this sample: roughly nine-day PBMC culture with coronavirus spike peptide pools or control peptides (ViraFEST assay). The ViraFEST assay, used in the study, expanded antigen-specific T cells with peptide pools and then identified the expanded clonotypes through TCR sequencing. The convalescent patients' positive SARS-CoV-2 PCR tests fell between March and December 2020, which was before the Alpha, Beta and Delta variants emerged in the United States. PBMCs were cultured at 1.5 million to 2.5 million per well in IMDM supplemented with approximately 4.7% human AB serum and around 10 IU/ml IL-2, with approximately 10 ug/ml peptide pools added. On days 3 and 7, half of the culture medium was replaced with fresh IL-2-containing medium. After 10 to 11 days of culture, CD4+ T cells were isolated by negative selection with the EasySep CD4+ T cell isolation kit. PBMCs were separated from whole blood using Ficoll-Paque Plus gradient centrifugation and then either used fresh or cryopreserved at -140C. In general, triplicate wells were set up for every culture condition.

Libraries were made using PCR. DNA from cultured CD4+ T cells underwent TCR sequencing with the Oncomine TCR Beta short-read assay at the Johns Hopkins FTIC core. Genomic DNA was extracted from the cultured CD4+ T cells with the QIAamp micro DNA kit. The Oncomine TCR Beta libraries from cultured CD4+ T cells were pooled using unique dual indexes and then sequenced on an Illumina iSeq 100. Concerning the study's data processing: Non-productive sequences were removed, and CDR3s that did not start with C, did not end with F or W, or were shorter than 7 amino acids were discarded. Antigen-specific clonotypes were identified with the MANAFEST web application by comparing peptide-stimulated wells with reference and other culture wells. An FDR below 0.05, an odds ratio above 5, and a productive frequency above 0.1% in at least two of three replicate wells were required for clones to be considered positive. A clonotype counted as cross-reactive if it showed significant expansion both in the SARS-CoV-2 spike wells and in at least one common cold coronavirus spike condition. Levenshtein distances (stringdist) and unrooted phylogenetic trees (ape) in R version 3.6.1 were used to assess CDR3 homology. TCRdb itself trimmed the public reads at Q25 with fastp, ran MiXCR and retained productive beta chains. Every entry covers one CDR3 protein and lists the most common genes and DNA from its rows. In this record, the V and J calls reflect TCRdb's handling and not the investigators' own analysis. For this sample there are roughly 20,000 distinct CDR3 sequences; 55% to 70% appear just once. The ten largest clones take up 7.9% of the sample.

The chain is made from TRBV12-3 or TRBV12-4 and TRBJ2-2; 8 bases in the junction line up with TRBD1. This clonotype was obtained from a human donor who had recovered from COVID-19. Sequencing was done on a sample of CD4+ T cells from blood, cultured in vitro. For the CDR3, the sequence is CASSPDRGTGELFF. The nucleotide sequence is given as TGTGCCAGCAGTCCAGACAGGGGAACCGGGGAGCTGTTTTTT.